This TCR beta chain was observed in a study of blood T cell repertoires in COVID-19. Sequencing was performed with immunoSEQ multiplex PCR; in TCRdb, only in-frame clones are kept and a portion is missing. This sample has approximately 290,000 clones, with about 89% found just once. The CDR3 runs 15 residues. The V gene end was trimmed by 0 bases and the J gene end by 6 bases; junction bases not matched to a gene: 8. Germline assignment: CDR1 LGHNT and CDR2 FRNRAP. The source material was peripheral blood. The J gene is TRBJ2-7, the V gene TRBV12-5, with 7 bases matching TRBD2. The source is a man aged 25-45 years with acute or convalescent COVID-19. The DNA of the CDR3 is TGTGCTAGTGGTTTGGTAAATGGACTAGAGCTCGAGCAGTACTTC. It specifies CASGLVNGLELEQYF.